A single sample gave rise to the 24 T cell receptor beta chains below, sequenced in a study of T cell repertoires in cytomegalovirus infection. TCRdb re-called the reads with MiXCR, one entry per CDR3 protein. The data hold about a million distinct CDR3 sequences, with roughly 31% observed a single time. Their specific antigens are unknown. The sequencing used cultured CD8+ T cells from PBMCs, collected from culture after CMV antigen stimulation. The receptors originated from a human donor in good health (CMV status not recorded). Some clones in this sample may be carry-over from other donors' samples.

This clonotype was seen many times. A read error is likely, as this CDR3 ends without the conserved phenylalanine or tryptophan. The limits of the CDR3 on the DNA are not certain, so only TCRdb's listed CDR3 is given. The genes are TRBV5-6 and TRBJ2-5; whether TRBD2, the table's D call, matches the DNA was not checked. The CDR3 is 14 amino acids long, termini counted. Germline lookup yields CDR1 SGHDT and CDR2 YYEEEE. The CDR3 protein is CASSLANRRDSSFL.

This clonotype was counted only a few times. This rearrangement joins TRBV6-2 or TRBV6-3 to TRBJ2-1; D not certain. The V gene lost 3 bases and the J gene lost 8 bases, with 20 bases spanning the gap. CDR3 length: 16 amino acids. The germline gives CDR1 MNHEY, CDR2 SVGEGT. The CDR3 nucleotides are TGTGCCAGCAGTTATTTGGGCCAGAACGTTGGCGATGAGCAGTTCTTC. Translated: CASSYLGQNVGDEQFF.

This sequence joins TRBV2 and TRBJ2-5; the D gene is possibly TRBD2 (5 bases). The CDR3 contains 15 residues. Germline CDR1 and CDR2: SNHLY and FYNNEI. Between the trimmed V and J ends, which lost 4 bases and 2 bases, there was a span of 14 bases. In DNA form, the CDR3 reads TGTGCCAGCAGTGGAGGGTCCCCGCCTCAAGAGACCCAGTACTTC. Translating it yields CASSGGSPPQETQYF.

The chain combines TRBV19 with TRBJ1-1; D possibly corresponds to TRBD1 (6 bases). The CDR3 spans 15 residues. From germline, CDR1 is LNHDA and CDR2 SQIVND (reference sequence). V shed 1 base and J shed 2 bases, with 11 bases lying between them. The CDR3 is CASSIAPGTNTEAFF. The CDR3 nucleotides read TGTGCCAGTAGTATAGCCCCCGGGACAAACACTGAAGCTTTCTTT.

This chain links TRBV28 with TRBJ1-1; 9 bases are shared with TRBD1. The V and J ends lost 8 bases and 1 base, in that order; junction bases with no gene match: 8. Germline values: CDR1 MDHEN, CDR2 SYDVKM. This CDR3 spans 15 amino acids. The CDR3 coding sequence is TGTGCCAGCGAAACAGGGGGCCGGAGGAACACTGAAGCTTTCTTT. As protein: CASETGGRRNTEAFF. Supplemented by reference TRBV28 and TRBJ1-1, the full variable domain reads DVKVTQSSRYLVKRTGEKVFLECVQDMDHENMFWYRQDPGLGLRLIYFSYDVKMKEKGDIPEGYSVSREKKERFSLILESASTNQTSMYLCASETGGRRNTEAFFGQGTRLTVV.

This chain joins TRBV28 and TRBJ2-3; 8 nucleotides agree with TRBD2. CDR3 length equals 15 residues. Germline CDR1 and CDR2: MDHEN and SYDVKM. V gave up 4 bases and J gave up 5 bases; unmatched junction bases: 8. The CDR3 spells CASSWVGGAEDTQYF. CDR3 nucleotides: TGTGCCAGCAGTTGGGTCGGGGGGGCTGAAGATACGCAGTATTTT. The variable domain in full, with the rest retrieved from reference TRBV28 and TRBJ2-3, is DVKVTQSSRYLVKRTGEKVFLECVQDMDHENMFWYRQDPGLGLRLIYFSYDVKMKEKGDIPEGYSVSREKKERFSLILESASTNQTSMYLCASSWVGGAEDTQYFGPGTRLTVL.

The chain uses TRBV7-9 and TRBJ2-7, with TRBD1 matching over 7 bases. This CDR3 comprises 15 residues. The germline V gene has CDR1 SEHNR and CDR2 FQNEAQ (reference sequence). V lost 3 bases and J lost 5; bases outside the gene matches: 10. The CDR3 DNA follows: TGTGCCAGCAGCTTCAGACAGGGTGAAGTGGACGAGCAGTACTTC. Protein: CASSFRQGEVDEQYF.

This chain joins TRBV19 and TRBJ1-1; no clear D gene. Germline V lookup: CDR1 LNHDA, CDR2 SQIVND (reference sequence). The ends were cut back, 6 bases at V and 4 bases at J, with 12 bases in the middle. The CDR3 consists of 13 residues. The DNA of the CDR3 is TGTGCCAGTAGGGCCCGGGAAGGCACTGAAGCTTTCTTT. Its protein is CASRAREGTEAFF.

The chain carries TRBV25-1 and TRBJ1-6; tentative D call: TRBD1 (6 bases). V lost 3 bases, J lost 7 bases, and 13 bases lay in between. Per germline, CDR1 MGHDK and CDR2 SYGVNS. The CDR3 runs to 15 residues. DNA for the CDR3: TGTGCCAGCAGTGACGGGGGCGCATGGAATTCACCCCTCCACTTT. Translation: CASSDGGAWNSPLHF.

This clonotype has more than one count but fewer than ten. V usage is TRBV2 and J usage is TRBJ2-1; D ambiguous. CDR1 SNHLY and CDR2 FYNNEI come from the germline V gene. The CDR3 covers 11 residues. The V and J ends lost 8 bases and 3 bases respectively, with 5 bases between them. This CDR3 reads CASLVYNEQFF. The DNA for the CDR3 is TGTGCCAGCTTAGTCTACAATGAGCAGTTCTTC.

The genes are TRBV13 and TRBJ1-2; 7 nucleotides agree with TRBD1. V lost 5 bases to trimming and J lost 4 bases; unmatched junction nucleotides: 7. CDR3 length: 14 amino acids. Per the germline V gene, CDR1 is PRHDT and CDR2 is FYEKMQ (reference sequence). The CDR3 protein is CASSPQGIGYGYTF. The CDR3 DNA follows: TGTGCCAGCAGCCCACAGGGGATTGGCTATGGCTACACCTTC.

V is TRBV9 and J is TRBJ1-2, with a weak D call TRBD1 (5 bases). Trimming removed 3 bases from V and 2 bases from J, with 11 bases in between. The CDR3 is 14 amino acids. Germline CDR1 is SGDLS and CDR2 is YYNGEE. CDR3 amino acids: CASSAKGRNYGYTF. The DNA for the CDR3 is TGTGCCAGCAGCGCAAAGGGACGGAACTATGGCTACACCTTC.

This clonotype came up a few times. The rearrangement joins TRBV27 to TRBJ2-1; no clear D gene. The V gene lost 4 bases and the J gene lost 11 bases, with 12 bases spanning the gap. The CDR3 is 12 amino acids. Germline CDR1 reads MNHEY; CDR2 reads SMNVEV (reference sequence). In DNA form, the CDR3 reads TGTGCCAGCAGTTGGACGGGTGAGAAGCAGTTCTTC. Its protein product is CASSWTGEKQFF.

The chain joins TRBV6-5 to TRBJ2-3, with D tentatively TRBD2 (7 bases). The CDR3 sequence is 15 residues long. Germline-derived CDR1 and CDR2 are MNHEY and SVGAGI. V dropped 3 bases and J dropped 5 bases, with 15 bases sitting between them. CDR3 nucleotide sequence: TGTGCCAGCAGTTATGGTGGGGGGGCCATAGATACGCAGTATTTT. This translates into CASSYGGGAIDTQYF.

The chain links TRBV12-3 or TRBV12-4 to TRBJ2-2; D not certain. This CDR3 is built from 11 residues. The V end was cut by 5 bases, the J end by 7 bases, with 5 bases between. CDR3 residues: CASSPIGELFF. CDR3 bases: TGTGCCAGCAGTCCTATCGGGGAGCTGTTTTTT.

This clonotype has just a few counts. This chain joins TRBV4-3 and TRBJ2-5; no firm D call. V lost 0 bases, J lost 1 base, and 9 bases lay in between. CDR1 LGHNA and CDR2 YSLEER come from the germline V gene. This CDR3 is built from 15 residues. The CDR3 DNA is TGCGCCAGCAGCCAAGAAATTAGCATCCAAGAGACCCAGTACTTC. Its protein product is CASSQEISIQETQYF.

The chain has TRBV4-3 and TRBJ2-3, with TRBD1 matching over 7 bases. Germline V gene data show CDR1 as LGHNA and CDR2 as YSLEER. This CDR3 contains 15 residues. Trimming cost V 3 bases and J 1 base; bases outside gene matches: 4. CDR3 coding DNA: TGCGCCAGCAGCCATGGTGACAGGGGCACAGATACGCAGTATTTT. It specifies CASSHGDRGTDTQYF.

V usage is TRBV7-9 and J usage is TRBJ1-1; D is unresolved. CDR3 length equals 13 residues. The V end was cut by 5 bases, the J end by 7 bases, with 14 bases between. Germline V CDR1 and CDR2: SEHNR, FQNEAQ (reference sequence). CDR3 sequence reads: CASSPPLPDEAFF. CDR3 DNA sequence: TGTGCCAGCAGCCCCCCCCTTCCTGATGAAGCTTTCTTT.

J is TRBJ2-1 and V is TRBV6-4; maybe TRBD2 (5 bases). This CDR3 is built from 14 residues. Deletions cut 0 bases from V and 3 bases from J, with 6 bases between. Germline values: CDR1 MRHNA, CDR2 SNTAGT. In DNA, the CDR3 is TGTGCCAGCAGTGACTCAACTAGCTACAATGAGCAGTTCTTC. This encodes CASSDSTSYNEQFF.

This clonotype was seen a handful of times. V and J are TRBV6-1 and TRBJ1-4; TRBD1 agrees at 7 bases. Germline loops: CDR1 MNHNS, CDR2 SASEGT. This CDR3 is built from 15 residues. The ends lost 5 bases at V and 3 bases at J; junction bases unmatched: 6. In DNA, the CDR3 is TGTGCCAGCAGTCCTTACAGGGGATCTAATGAAAAACTGTTTTTT. It yields the protein CASSPYRGSNEKLFF.

This rearrangement joins TRBV4-1 to TRBJ1-5; 8 bases fit TRBD1. Germline lookup yields CDR1 MGHRA and CDR2 YSYEKL. Germline trimming cut 1 base from V and 7 bases from J; bases unmatched to any gene: 6. The CDR3 covers 15 residues. The CDR3 sequence is CASSQADRGEQPQHF. CDR3 bases: TGCGCCAGCAGCCAAGCTGACAGGGGAGAACAGCCCCAGCATTTT.

This rearrangement joins TRBV5-1 to TRBJ2-3, with D possibly matching TRBD2 (5 bases). Trimming removed 0 bases from V and 4 bases from J, with 12 bases in between. Germline CDR1 is SGHRS and CDR2 is YFSETQ. This CDR3 has 15 residues. This CDR3 reads CASSLEPLGADTQYF. The CDR3 DNA reads TGCGCCAGCAGCTTGGAGCCGCTCGGGGCAGATACGCAGTATTTT.

This clonotype was observed a single time. V usage is TRBV6-1 and J usage is TRBJ1-6; tentatively, D is TRBD1 (6 bases). The V and J ends lost 6 bases and 10 bases respectively, with 16 bases between them. Germline-derived CDR1 and CDR2 are MNHNS and SASEGT. This CDR3 spans 14 amino acids. CDR3 in DNA: TGTGCCAGCAGGACGGGGGGGGCTAACTCACCCCTCCACTTT. Its translation is CASRTGGANSPLHF.

The rearrangement links TRBV5-1 to TRBJ1-2; TRBD1 aligns across 9 bases. The germline V gene has CDR1 SGHRS and CDR2 YFSETQ. V was pared by 4 bases and J by 1 base, with 8 bases of the junction left unmatched. The CDR3 length is 16 residues. As DNA, the CDR3 is TGCGCCAGCAGCGACCTGGACAGGGGTCATAACTATGGCTACACCTTC. It codes for CASSDLDRGHNYGYTF.